The TCR beta chain under discussion was sequenced for a study of blood T cell repertoires in COVID-19. Study overall: Sample material is recorded as cDNA or gDNA derived from T cells, B-cell-depleted T cells, or PBMCs.

Per the authors' pipeline: Reference gene primer amplification gave estimated nucleated cell counts. Sequenced by immunoSEQ multiplex PCR; TCRdb stores in-frame clones only, minus some. The DNA was the basis for D and trimming; V, J and clone size are from that table. The table includes some 76,000 clones, around 90% detected once. This CDR3 is built from 13 residues. Trimming removed 3 bases from V and 4 bases from J, with 9 bases in between. Germline-derived CDR1 and CDR2 are LNHDA and SQIVND (reference sequence). This clonotype originated in a human donor in a cohort sampled during active COVID-19. V is TRBV19 and J is TRBJ2-5; TRBD1 is a possible D gene (7 bases). The material sequenced was peripheral blood. The CDR3 protein is CASSIQGGETQYF. The CDR3 region has the DNA TGTGCCAGTAGTATTCAGGGGGGAGAGACCCAGTACTTC.